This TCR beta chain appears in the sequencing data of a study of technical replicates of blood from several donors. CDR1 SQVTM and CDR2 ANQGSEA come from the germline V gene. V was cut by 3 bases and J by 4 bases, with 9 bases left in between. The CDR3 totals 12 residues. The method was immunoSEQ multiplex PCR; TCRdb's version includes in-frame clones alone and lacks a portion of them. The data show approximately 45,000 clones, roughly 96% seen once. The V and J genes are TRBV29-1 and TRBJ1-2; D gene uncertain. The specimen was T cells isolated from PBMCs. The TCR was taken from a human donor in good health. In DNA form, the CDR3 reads TGCAGCGTTGAGGGCGGACTCTATGGCTACACCTTC. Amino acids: CSVEGGLYGYTF.